Following are 22 T cell receptor beta chains from one sample sequenced in a study of OX40 agonist ivuxolimab in advanced cancers. Measured with immunoSEQ multiplex PCR; TCRdb has only the in-frame clones, and not every one. The table has more than 35,000 clones, approximately 80% seen once. The sample in question was CD4+ or CD8+ T cells sorted from blood, obtained in a trial of the OX40 agonist ivuxolimab. All receptors derive from an adult with an advanced solid tumor such as melanoma, head and neck, liver or kidney cancer.

V usage is TRBV4-2 and J usage is TRBJ2-7; D unclear. The V gene's germline CDR1 is LGHNA and CDR2 YNFKEQ. The CDR3 runs 14 residues. Trimming left V 0 bases short and J 1 base short, with 7 bases between. Written as DNA, the CDR3 is TGTGCCAGCAGCCAAGATTCCCTTTCCTACGAGCAGTACTTC. Its translation is CASSQDSLSYEQYF.

This clone appeared a few times. The chain carries TRBV27 and TRBJ2-7, with 7 bases lining up with TRBD1. Germline V CDR1 and CDR2: MNHEY, SMNVEV (reference sequence). The trim removed 6 bases at V and 6 bases at J, leaving 8 bases unmatched. The CDR3 is 13 residues long. CDR3: CASSAAGGPEQYF. In DNA form, the CDR3 reads TGTGCCAGCAGCGCGGCAGGGGGTCCCGAGCAGTACTTC.

This chain links TRBV5-1 with TRBJ2-7; TRBD1 agrees at 12 bases. The CDR3 consists of 16 residues. With V trimmed by 6 bases and J by 3 bases, 10 bases remained unmatched. Per the germline V gene, CDR1 is SGHRS and CDR2 is YFSETQ. The CDR3 nucleotides read TGCGCCAGCACACATGGGACAGGGGGCGTTTTCTACGAGCAGTACTTC. It translates to CASTHGTGGVFYEQYF.

This clone occurred once. The rearrangement uses TRBV29-1 and TRBJ1-2, with 10 bases fitting TRBD1. V dropped 7 bases and J dropped 12; count of bases not matched to a gene: 2. Looked up from germline, CDR1 is SQVTM and CDR2 is ANQGSEA. The CDR3 has 9 amino acids. CDR3 coding DNA: TGCAGCGCCGGGACAGGGGACACCTTC. Residues: CSAGTGDTF.

The V gene is TRBV6-5, the J gene TRBJ1-2, with a weak D call TRBD1 (6 bases). Between the trimmed V and J ends, which lost 6 bases and 8 bases, there was a span of 13 bases. Germline V lookup: CDR1 MNHEY, CDR2 SVGAGI. The CDR3 has 12 amino acids. CDR3 sequence reads: CASSTHRDGYTF. CDR3 coding DNA: TGTGCCAGCAGCACCCACAGGGACGGCTACACCTTC.

The chain uses TRBV5-5 and TRBJ2-1; no clear D gene. V lost 4 bases, J lost 0 bases, and 14 bases lay in between. This CDR3 has 16 amino acids. The germline CDR1 and CDR2 sequences are SGHKS and YYEKEE (reference sequence). CDR3 amino acids: CASSLEAWSSYNEQFF. CDR3 bases: TGTGCCAGCAGCCTAGAAGCTTGGAGCTCCTACAATGAGCAGTTCTTC.

The chain combines TRBV4-3 with TRBJ2-2; a weak D match, TRBD1 (6 bases). The ends were cut back, 4 bases at V and 4 bases at J, with 13 bases in the middle. Germline V CDR1 and CDR2: LGHNA, YSLEER. The CDR3 is made up of 15 amino acids. The CDR3 is CASSLGTTVTGELFF. The CDR3 DNA sequence: TGCGCCAGCAGCCTCGGGACAACCGTCACCGGGGAGCTGTTTTTT.

The chain joins TRBV28 to TRBJ2-4; possible D gene TRBD1, 6 bases. Trimming cost V 9 bases and J 4 bases, with 16 bases left between them. Germline CDR1 MDHEN, CDR2 SYDVKM. The CDR3 runs 14 residues. The CDR3 coding sequence is TGTGCCAGTTCCACCGGGACAACTAAAAACATTCAGTACTTC. This sequence encodes CASSTGTTKNIQYF.

The rearrangement joins TRBV6-1 to TRBJ1-5, with D possibly matching TRBD1 (5 bases). Germline-derived CDR1 and CDR2 are MNHNS and SASEGT. With 0 bases removed from V and 4 bases from J, the gap between germline ends came to 7 bases. The CDR3 has 14 amino acids. The CDR3 reads CASSEAGGNQPQHF. Here the CDR3 DNA reads TGTGCCAGCAGTGAAGCGGGGGGGAATCAGCCCCAGCATTTT.

The chain carries TRBV6-1 and TRBJ1-3; D not resolved. The CDR3 contains 15 residues. V lost 3 bases and J 0 bases, leaving 9 bases between the germline ends. CDR1 and CDR2 (germline): MNHNS, SASEGT. CDR3 residues: CASSEGFYSGNTIYF. DNA of the CDR3: TGTGCCAGCAGTGAGGGATTTTACTCTGGAAACACCATATATTTT.

For the CDR3, the DNA is TGTGCCAGCAGGGTTCTATATGGCTACACCTTC. Its translation: CASRVLYGYTF. V is TRBV6-1 and J is TRBJ1-2, with unresolved D. Germline V gene lookup returns CDR1 MNHNS and CDR2 SASEGT. V lost 6 bases, J lost 5 bases, and 7 bases lay in between. This CDR3 spans 11 amino acids.

The chain employs TRBV29-1 and TRBJ1-5; D is undetermined. The ends were cut back, 4 bases at V and 1 base at J, with 5 bases in the middle. The CDR3 runs to 12 residues. The germline V gene encodes CDR1 SQVTM and CDR2 ANQGSEA. The CDR3 spells CSVAGSNQPQHF. The CDR3 bases are TGCAGCGTTGCGGGCAGCAATCAGCCCCAGCATTTT.

The chain has TRBV12-5 and TRBJ2-6, with D perhaps TRBD1 (5 bases). Germline CDR1 is LGHNT and CDR2 is FRNRAP. Trimming took off 5 bases at V and 5 bases at J, with 22 bases between the two ends. The CDR3 extends over 18 amino acids. The CDR3 loop is CASGPPSAGQSRANVLTF. In nucleotides, the CDR3 is TGTGCTAGTGGTCCCCCGTCTGCAGGACAAAGTCGGGCCAACGTCCTGACTTTC.

The V gene is TRBV7-3, the J gene TRBJ1-4; D gene uncertain. The CDR3 contains 16 residues. The germline V and J ends were trimmed by 1 base and 6 bases, with 15 bases remaining between them. Germline V gene data show CDR1 as SGHTA and CDR2 as FQGTGA. The CDR3 coding sequence is TGTGCCAGCAGCTTAAAGGATGAGGGTGTGGATGAAAAACTGTTTTTT. It specifies CASSLKDEGVDEKLFF.

The chain links TRBV28 to TRBJ2-2; the D is unclear. The CDR3 consists of 15 residues. In germline, CDR1 is MDHEN, CDR2 SYDVKM. Trimming took off 5 bases at V and 5 bases at J, with 15 bases between the two ends. The CDR3 is CASSLSGRQTGELFF. The CDR3 DNA sequence: TGTGCCAGCAGTCTCAGTGGGCGTCAAACCGGGGAGCTGTTTTTT.

The chain has TRBV7-2 and TRBJ1-2; no firm D call. CDR3 size: 14 residues. CDR1 is SGHTA, CDR2 FQGNSA, per germline. V shed 4 bases and J shed 7 bases, with 16 bases lying between them. The CDR3 loop is CASSWNLLGGGYTF. CDR3 bases: TGTGCCAGCAGCTGGAATCTGTTGGGCGGTGGCTACACCTTC.

The chain joins TRBV28 to TRBJ2-1; TRBD2 is a possible D gene (6 bases). This CDR3 region has 16 residues. The V end was cut by 4 bases, the J end by 5 bases, with 18 bases between. Germline CDR1 reads MDHEN; CDR2 reads SYDVKM. The CDR3 sequence: CASSSAGTRLDNEQFF. CDR3 coding DNA: TGTGCCAGCAGTTCTGCCGGGACTCGGCTCGACAATGAGCAGTTCTTC.

V usage is TRBV7-2 and J usage is TRBJ2-7, with TRBD1 matching 10 bases. Trimming at V came to 5 bases and at J to 2 bases, leaving 6 bases not matched to a gene. This CDR3 is built from 15 residues. Germline lookup yields CDR1 SGHTA and CDR2 FQGNSA. The CDR3 sequence is CASSPLGTGAYEQYF. The CDR3 bases are TGTGCCAGCAGCCCCCTGGGGACAGGGGCCTACGAGCAGTACTTC.

V usage is TRBV6-5 and J usage is TRBJ2-1, with 9 bases that match TRBD1. The germline gives CDR1 MNHEY, CDR2 SVGAGI. The V and J ends lost 8 bases and 6 bases, in that order; junction bases with no gene match: 8. This CDR3 contains 14 residues. The CDR3 loop reads CASGEQGASNEQFF. The CDR3 nucleotides read TGTGCCAGCGGTGAACAGGGGGCGTCCAATGAGCAGTTCTTC.

Within the sample, this clone is medium-sized. The rearrangement links TRBV30 to TRBJ2-7; TRBD1 matches at 7 bases. Germline V CDR1 and CDR2: GTSNPN, SVGIG (reference sequence). V dropped 3 bases and J dropped 7; count of bases not matched to a gene: 12. The CDR3 totals 14 residues. The CDR3 spells CAWSYLTGLGEQYF. The CDR3 nucleotides are TGTGCCTGGAGCTACTTGACAGGGTTGGGGGAGCAGTACTTC.

This chain links TRBV5-1 with TRBJ2-7; D not resolved. There are 13 residues in the CDR3. V was trimmed by 1 base and J by 2 bases, leaving 7 bases between them. CDR1 and CDR2 from the germline V gene are SGHRS and YFSETQ. The CDR3 reads CASSLKDPYEQYF. The CDR3 nucleotides read TGCGCCAGCAGCTTGAAAGATCCCTACGAGCAGTACTTC.

Worth noting for this clone: With a much larger clone just one base away, this may be a read error. The chain links TRBV5-4 to TRBJ2-7; D remains unclear. The CDR3 covers 12 residues. The V end was cut by 1 base, the J end by 4 bases, with 6 bases between. The V gene's germline CDR1 is SGHNT and CDR2 YYREEE (reference sequence). CDR3 nucleotide sequence: TGTGCCAGCAGCTTGATGGGGTACGAGCAGTACTTC. It yields the protein CASSLMGYEQYF.